This T cell receptor beta chain was sequenced in a study of blood T cell repertoires in COVID-19. At the level of the study: Samples of COVID-19 (acute and convalescent) were obtained from the United States, Italy and Spain. PBMCs, B-cell-depleted T cells, or T cells provided the cDNA or gDNA that made up the material.

This clone showed up just a few times. Source study methods: Quantification of nucleated cells was approximated via reference gene primer amplification. Sequenced by immunoSEQ multiplex PCR; TCRdb stores in-frame clones only, minus some. For V, J and clone size, that table is used; D and trimming come from the DNA. Here the sample spans fewer than 75,000 clones, approximately 89% being singletons. The source of this sequence is a man between 60 and 75 years old with active or convalescent COVID-19. The sequenced sample was peripheral blood.

CDR3 nucleotides: TGTGCCAGTAGTATGAGACAGGGGGAATCACCCCTCCACTTT. It encodes CASSMRQGESPLHF. The chain links TRBV19 to TRBJ1-6; the match to TRBD1 covers 9 bases. This CDR3 has 14 amino acids. The J segment lost 10 bases and the V segment lost 3 bases, leaving 4 bases of the junction unmatched. Germline V gene lookup returns CDR1 LNHDA and CDR2 SQIVND (reference sequence).